The rows below give T cell receptor beta chains drawn from one sample of a study of T cell responses to AZD1222 COVID-19 vaccine. Using immunoSEQ multiplex PCR, the repertoire was profiled, and TCRdb retains in-frame clones only, with some absent. The sample contains approximately 190,000 clones, over 85% of which appear only once. The specimen comprised peripheral blood, sampled 28 days after the second dose of the MenACWY control vaccine. These receptors came from an adult who received the MenACWY meningococcal vaccine as a control. CDR3s include the opening cysteine and the closing phenylalanine or tryptophan. A D gene is named only where the DNA matches it firmly. Only part of the rows carry a size: once, few, many, or a class if the clone is expanded.

NA,TRBV19,few,TRBJ1-5,CASSTENQPQHF,TGTGCCAGTAGCACTGAAAATCAGCCCCAGCATTTT
TRBD2,TRBV7-8,NA,TRBJ2-1,CASSLQGLAPGNEQFF,TGTGCCAGCAGCTTACAAGGACTAGCTCCCGGGAATGAGCAGTTCTTC
TRBD1,TRBV7-6,NA,TRBJ2-7,CASSQKMGQVYEQYF,TGTGCCAGCAGCCAAAAGATGGGACAGGTATACGAGCAGTACTTC
TRBD1,TRBV7-9,NA,TRBJ1-1,CASSQTGSTEAFF,TGTGCCAGCAGCCAGACAGGGAGCACTGAAGCTTTCTTT
TRBD2,TRBV27,NA,TRBJ2-7,CASSPLAGGTYEQYF,TGTGCCAGCAGTCCCTTAGCGGGAGGGACCTACGAGCAGTACTTC
NA,TRBV30,NA,TRBJ1-3,CAWSVGQGNTIYF,TGTGCCTGGAGTGTCGGACAGGGAAACACCATATATTTT
NA,TRBV7-9,NA,TRBJ2-7,CASSFRQGGEQYF,TGTGCCAGCAGCTTTAGGCAGGGTGGAGAGCAGTACTTC
NA,TRBV6-1,NA,TRBJ1-1,CASSEAWRRWEAFF,TGTGCCAGCAGTGAAGCGTGGCGGCGGTGGGAAGCTTTCTTT
NA,TRBV18,few,TRBJ2-2,CASSPSTPNLGNTGELFF,TGTGCCAGCTCACCCTCGACACCGAACTTAGGGAACACCGGGGAGCTGTTTTTT
NA,TRBV19,NA,TRBJ1-6,CASSPLTVDSPLHF,TGTGCCAGTAGTCCCTTGACAGTGGATTCACCCCTCCACTTT
TRBD1,TRBV24-1,NA,TRBJ2-7,CATSDRGQGDDEQYF,TGTGCCACCAGTGATCGTGGACAGGGAGACGATGAGCAGTACTTC
NA,TRBV12-3/TRBV12-4,NA,TRBJ2-1,CASSFGGEQFF,TGTGCCAGCAGTTTTGGGGGTGAGCAGTTCTTC
NA,TRBV4-1,NA,TRBJ1-4,CASSLAPTTNEKLFF,TGCGCCAGCAGCCTTGCGCCGACAACTAATGAAAAACTGTTTTTT
NA,TRBV24-1,NA,TRBJ1-2,CATGEANYGYTF,TGTGCCACCGGGGAAGCTAACTATGGCTACACCTTC
TRBD1,TRBV19,NA,TRBJ2-5,CASSPDLVQGARETQYF,TGTGCCAGTAGCCCCGACCTTGTTCAGGGGGCAAGGGAGACCCAGTACTTC
NA,TRBV2,NA,TRBJ2-6,CASSEGSFGGAGANVLTF,TGTGCCAGCAGTGAAGGGAGTTTTGGGGGGGCCGGGGCCAACGTCCTGACTTTC
NA,TRBV7-3,NA,TRBJ2-7,CASSLNGDSFYEQYF,TGTGCCAGCAGCTTAAATGGAGACAGCTTCTACGAGCAGTACTTC
NA,TRBV2,NA,TRBJ2-3,CASSEDTDTQYF,TGTGCCAGCAGTGAGGACACAGATACGCAGTATTTT
TRBD2,TRBV6-4,NA,TRBJ2-2,CASSALAGAVGELFF,TGTGCCAGCAGTGCGCTAGCGGGAGCCGTCGGGGAGCTGTTTTTT
NA,TRBV3-1/TRBV3-2,NA,TRBJ2-3,CASSQVGGSLTDTQYF,TGTGCCAGCAGCCAAGTTGGGGGCTCCCTCACAGATACGCAGTATTTT
TRBD2,TRBV24-1,NA,TRBJ2-1,CATSDTLLAGDYNEQFF,TGTGCCACCAGTGATACCCTACTAGCGGGAGACTACAATGAGCAGTTCTTC
TRBD1,TRBV7-9,once,TRBJ2-7,CASSPGQGATGYEQYF,TGTGCCAGCAGCCCAGGACAGGGGGCGACTGGCTACGAGCAGTACTTC
TRBD1,TRBV27,NA,TRBJ1-1,CASSYAGGTEAFF,TGTGCCAGCAGTTACGCAGGGGGCACTGAAGCTTTCTTT
TRBD2,TRBV6-5,NA,TRBJ2-3,CASSYRASGVPDTQYF,TGTGCCAGCAGTTACCGGGCTAGCGGGGTTCCGGATACGCAGTATTTT
NA,TRBV11-3,NA,TRBJ2-7,CASSRQEREQYF,TGTGCCAGCAGCCGACAGGAGAGGGAGCAGTACTTC
NA,TRBV10-3,NA,TRBJ1-2,CAISDHLFGGSYGYTF,TGTGCCATCAGTGACCACCTCTTCGGGGGGAGCTATGGCTACACCTTC
TRBD1,TRBV5-5,NA,TRBJ1-1,CASSLGPTGVGMNTEAFF,TGTGCCAGCAGCTTGGGCCCAACAGGGGTCGGAATGAACACTGAAGCTTTCTTT
NA,TRBV13,NA,TRBJ2-7,CASSQGGLMNYEQYF,TGTGCCAGCAGCCAAGGGGGACTGATGAACTACGAGCAGTACTTC
NA,TRBV11-3,NA,TRBJ2-1,CASSPGGTGRNEQFF,TGTGCCAGCAGCCCAGGGGGAACAGGGAGGAATGAGCAGTTCTTC
TRBD2,TRBV7-3,NA,TRBJ2-3,CASRKSGLATDTQYF,TGTGCCAGCAGAAAATCGGGACTAGCGACAGATACGCAGTATTTT
NA,TRBV5-4,NA,TRBJ2-3,CASSSLTSTDTQYF,TGTGCCAGCAGCTCCCTGACTAGCACAGATACGCAGTATTTT
NA,TRBV15,NA,TRBJ2-1,CATSRASGNYNEQFF,TGTGCCACCAGCAGAGCAAGCGGAAACTACAATGAGCAGTTCTTC
TRBD2,TRBV5-1,NA,TRBJ2-3,CASSFTRTSGTDTQYF,TGCGCCAGCAGCTTTACCCGGACTAGCGGAACAGATACGCAGTATTTT
NA,TRBV11-3,NA,TRBJ1-1,CASSLVRSAVPEF,TGTGCCAGCAGCTTAGTGCGGTCGGCAGTCCCCGAATTT
NA,TRBV24-1,NA,TRBJ2-2,CATSPRGLNTGELFF,TGTGCCACCAGCCCACGGGGCCTGAACACCGGGGAGCTGTTTTTT
NA,TRBV28,NA,TRBJ2-7,CASSLLKGTDEQYF,TGTGCCAGCAGTTTGCTTAAAGGGACGGACGAGCAGTACTTC
NA,TRBV28,once,TRBJ1-5,CASSLAGAGNQPQHF,TGTGCCAGCAGTTTGGCCGGGGCAGGCAATCAGCCCCAGCATTTT